The source of this T cell receptor beta chain is a study of identical twins. Template switching added a universal primer binding site, and final cDNA carried unique molecular identifiers. In TCRdb, the 5' RACE reads were re-called with MiXCR into one record per CDR3 protein. The sample carries more than 400,000 distinct CDR3 sequences, 12% to 15% recorded once. This clonotype came up a few times. This same sample was also taken into another study, of yellow fever vaccine responses in identical twins.

The source is a woman younger than 35 in good health. The specimen sequenced was CD4+ T cells sorted from blood.

CDR3 sequence: CASSYSRSGNYGYTF. CDR3 coding DNA: TGTGCCAGCAGTTACTCTCGCAGTGGGAACTATGGCTACACCTTC. The V gene is TRBV6-5, the J gene TRBJ1-2; D unclear. V shed 0 bases and J shed 2 bases, with 10 bases lying between them. The CDR3 runs to 15 residues. The germline V gene encodes CDR1 MNHEY and CDR2 SVGAGI.